The 16 T cell receptor beta chains reported below all come from one sample, sequenced in a study of cytomegalovirus exposure and HLA in healthy donors. The PCR made use of 60 Vbeta and 13 Jbeta primers. TCRdb keeps only in-frame clones here, not all; method: immunoSEQ multiplex PCR. Seen here are some 180,000 clones, about 10% observed once, and the top ten hold less than 1.5%. The source material was PBMCs. The receptors come from a woman between 25 and 40 years old in good health and CMV-seropositive.

The chain has TRBV5-1 and TRBJ2-3; 8 bases are a match to TRBD2. V lost 3 bases to trimming and J lost 0 bases; unmatched junction nucleotides: 3. This CDR3 comprises 15 residues. In germline, CDR1 is SGHRS, CDR2 YFSETQ. The CDR3 loop is CASSSLAESTDTQYF. In DNA, the CDR3 is TGCGCCAGCAGCTCACTAGCGGAGAGCACAGATACGCAGTATTTT.

The rearrangement uses TRBV30 and TRBJ1-5; no clear D. The germline V gene has CDR1 GTSNPN and CDR2 SVGIG (reference sequence). This CDR3 has 13 amino acids. With 2 bases removed from V and 5 bases from J, the gap between germline ends came to 10 bases. CDR3 sequence (DNA): TGTGCCTGGAGTATGGCGGCAGATCAGCCCCAGCATTTT. Residues: CAWSMAADQPQHF. The variable domain in full, with the rest retrieved from reference TRBV30 and TRBJ1-5, is SQTIHQWPATLVQPVGSPLSLECTVEGTSNPNLYWYRQAAGRGLQLLFYSVGIGQISSEVPQNLSASRPQDRQFILSSKKLLLSDSGFYLCAWSMAADQPQHFGDGTRLSIL.

The sample holds a few counts of this clone. The chain has TRBV15 and TRBJ1-5; the D gene is possibly TRBD1 (5 bases). CDR3 size: 16 residues. V lost 4 bases to trimming and J lost 2 bases, with 15 bases between them. Germline values: CDR1 LNHNV, CDR2 YYDKDF (reference sequence). CDR3 nucleotides: TGTGCCACCAGCACCTCCCAGGGCCGAGGCAATCAGCCCCAGCATTTT. Residues: CATSTSQGRGNQPQHF. Supplemented by reference TRBV15 and TRBJ1-5, the full variable domain reads DAMVIQNPRYQVTQFGKPVTLSCSQTLNHNVMYWYQQKSSQAPKLLFHYYDKDFNNEADTPDNFQSRRPNTSFCFLDIRSPGLGDTAMYLCATSTSQGRGNQPQHFGDGTRLSIL.

This clone was counted between two and nine times. This chain links TRBV2 with TRBJ2-4, with unresolved D. The CDR3 is made up of 15 amino acids. Germline CDR1 reads SNHLY; CDR2 reads FYNNEI. Trimming removed 3 bases from V and 6 bases from J, with 15 bases in between. The DNA for the CDR3 is TGTGCCAGCAGTGATCAGACAAGTATCGTAAACATTCAGTACTTC. Translation: CASSDQTSIVNIQYF.

The rearrangement joins TRBV7-9 to TRBJ2-2; TRBD2 agrees at 14 bases. CDR1 is SEHNR, CDR2 FQNEAQ, per germline (reference sequence). V shed 0 bases and J 1 base; nucleotides not matched to a gene: 1. This CDR3 contains 18 residues. In DNA, the CDR3 is TGTGCCAGCAGCTTAGCAGGACTAGCGGGAGGGAACACCGGGGAGCTGTTTTTT. Protein sequence: CASSLAGLAGGNTGELFF.

The sample holds a few counts of this clone. This chain connects TRBV5-4 to TRBJ2-2; D perhaps matches TRBD1 (7 bases). Germline CDR1 and CDR2: SGHNT and YYREEE (reference sequence). V was shortened by 4 bases and J by 9 bases, with 28 bases between the two germline ends. The CDR3 length is 18 residues. CDR3 nucleotides: TGTGCCAGCAGCCCGGACATGCACAGGGGAGGACAGGTTCGGGAGCTGTTTTTT. Protein: CASSPDMHRGGQVRELFF.

This chain joins TRBV15 and TRBJ2-1, with 15 nucleotides matching TRBD2. The CDR3 extends over 18 amino acids. J was trimmed by 8 bases and V by 1 base; bases with no gene match: 9. Germline CDR1 and CDR2: LNHNV and YYDKDF (reference sequence). This CDR3 is CATSRAASGTSGRYEQFF. The DNA for the CDR3 is TGTGCCACCAGCAGAGCGGCCTCAGGGACTAGCGGGAGGTATGAGCAGTTCTTC.

The gene calls are TRBV9 and TRBJ2-7, with 10 bases matching TRBD1. The CDR3 spans 15 residues. Germline lookup yields CDR1 SGDLS and CDR2 YYNGEE. J gave up 0 bases and V 4 bases, and 4 bases lay outside the gene matches. CDR3 bases: TGTGCCAGCAGCCCCGGGACAGGGGCCTCCTACGAGCAGTACTTC. Translated, it gives CASSPGTGASYEQYF.

Only a few counts were recorded for this clone. This rearrangement joins TRBV7-3 to TRBJ2-7; the match to TRBD1 covers 7 bases. The germline CDR1 and CDR2 sequences are SGHTA and FQGTGA. V was pared by 4 bases and J by 4 bases, with 7 bases of the junction left unmatched. The CDR3 loop spans 14 amino acids. CDR3 loop: CASSYRGTGYEQYF. CDR3 in DNA: TGTGCCAGCAGCTACAGGGGTACTGGTTACGAGCAGTACTTC.

This rearrangement joins TRBV7-9 to TRBJ1-4, with TRBD1 matching 9 bases. This CDR3 spans 15 amino acids. Germline V gene lookup returns CDR1 SEHNR and CDR2 FQNEAQ (reference sequence). The V and J ends lost 6 bases and 8 bases, in that order; junction bases with no gene match: 10. The CDR3 sequence: CASSSGQGSREKLFF. The DNA for the CDR3 is TGTGCCAGCAGTAGCGGACAGGGGAGTAGGGAAAAACTGTTTTTT.

This chain uses TRBV7-8 with TRBJ2-7; a possible D gene is TRBD1 (6 bases). The germline V gene has CDR1 SGHVS and CDR2 FQNEAQ. Trimming shortened V by 3 bases and J by 1 base, and 10 bases separated the two germline ends. This CDR3 spans 14 amino acids. The CDR3 DNA reads TGTGCCAGCAGCTTCCGGGACACATCCTACGAGCAGTACTTC. Protein product: CASSFRDTSYEQYF.

The rearrangement joins TRBV27 to TRBJ2-2, with 7 bases identical to TRBD1. Per the germline V gene, CDR1 is MNHEY and CDR2 is SMNVEV (reference sequence). The CDR3 contains 15 residues. With V trimmed by 6 bases and J by 2 bases, 6 bases remained unmatched. The CDR3 DNA is TGTGCCAGCAGCCGGGGACAGCTTAACACCGGGGAGCTGTTTTTT. Protein: CASSRGQLNTGELFF.

This clone has only a few counts. The chain employs TRBV6-5 and TRBJ2-7; a possible D gene is TRBD1 (6 bases). Germline V gene sequence: CDR1 MNHEY, CDR2 SVGAGI. The CDR3 has 16 amino acids. The V end was cut by 0 bases, the J end by 0 bases, with 12 bases between. The CDR3 here is CASSYSDSFASYEQYF. The CDR3 region has the DNA TGTGCCAGCAGTTACTCGGACAGCTTTGCCTCCTACGAGCAGTACTTC.

This clone came up a few times. The gene calls are TRBV2 and TRBJ1-2; D not resolved. The length of the CDR3 is 12 residues. V shed 5 bases and J shed 4 bases, with 8 bases lying between them. Germline V gene data show CDR1 as SNHLY and CDR2 as FYNNEI. The CDR3 reads CASSQAVYGYTF. The CDR3 region has the DNA TGTGCCAGCAGTCAGGCCGTCTATGGCTACACCTTC. Using reference TRBV2 and TRBJ1-2 for the parts outside the CDR3, the full variable domain is EPEVTQTPSHQVTQMGQEVILRCVPISNHLYFYWYRQILGQKVEFLVSFYNNEISEKSEIFDDQFSVERPDGSNFTLKIRSTKLEDSAMYFCASSQAVYGYTFGSGTRLTVV.

This clone was recorded a few times. This chain joins TRBV7-2 and TRBJ2-1; 10 positions match TRBD2. With 2 bases clipped from V and 11 bases from J, the junction kept 15 bases outside the gene matches. The CDR3 contains 17 residues. Per the germline V gene, CDR1 is SGHTA and CDR2 is FQGNSA. For the CDR3, the DNA is TGTGCCAGCAGCTTACCCCTTGGAGCGGGAGGGGCTGGGCAGCAGTTCTTC. Translated: CASSLPLGAGGAGQQFF.

This clone came up a few times. This rearrangement joins TRBV29-1 to TRBJ2-1; 9 bases agree with TRBD2. The CDR3 loop spans 14 amino acids. Looked up from germline, CDR1 is SQVTM and CDR2 is ANQGSEA. V was clipped by 7 bases and J by 4 bases; unmatched bases: 8. DNA of the CDR3: TGCAGCGGGGTTTTAGCGGGAGTATACAATGAGCAGTTCTTC. It specifies CSGVLAGVYNEQFF.